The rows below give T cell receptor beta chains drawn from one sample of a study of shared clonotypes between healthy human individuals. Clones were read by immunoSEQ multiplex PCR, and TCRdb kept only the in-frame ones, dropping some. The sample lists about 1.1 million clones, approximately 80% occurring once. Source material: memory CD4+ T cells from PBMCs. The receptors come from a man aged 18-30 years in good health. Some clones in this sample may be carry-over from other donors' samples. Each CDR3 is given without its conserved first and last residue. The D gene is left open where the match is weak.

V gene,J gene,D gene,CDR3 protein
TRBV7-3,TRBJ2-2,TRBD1,ASRLDRGHTGELF
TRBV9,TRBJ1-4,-,ASSVGPLGEKLF
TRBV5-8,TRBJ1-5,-,ASSFGAGSNQPQH
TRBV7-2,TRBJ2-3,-,ASSLARSLNTQY
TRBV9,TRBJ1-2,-,ASSLGAGANYGYT
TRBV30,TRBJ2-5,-,AWSVGSATQY
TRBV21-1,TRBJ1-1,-,AGDRRKKDTEAF
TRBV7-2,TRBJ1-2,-,ASSSQGIVGYT
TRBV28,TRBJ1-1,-,ASSRGQHLNTEAF
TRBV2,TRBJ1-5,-,ASSLGQIPQPQH
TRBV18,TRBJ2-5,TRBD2,ASSPVGTTWAQY
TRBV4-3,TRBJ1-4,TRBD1,ASSPRTGATNEKLF
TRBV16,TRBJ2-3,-,ASSQSYDTQY
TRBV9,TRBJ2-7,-,ASSVSGIGEQY
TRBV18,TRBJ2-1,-,ASSPLGNNEQF
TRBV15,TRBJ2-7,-,ATSVRPGPTYEQY
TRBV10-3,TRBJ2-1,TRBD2,AISPTSGRLMNEQF
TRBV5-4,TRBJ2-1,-,ASSLAAGNEQF
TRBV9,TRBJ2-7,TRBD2,ASSVGAGAHYEQY
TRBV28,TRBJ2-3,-,ASRGAGSRGDTQY
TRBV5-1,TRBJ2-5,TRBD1,ASSTGTGQRETQY
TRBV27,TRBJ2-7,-,ASSLSRGSYEQY
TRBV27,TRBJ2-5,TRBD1,ASRQFIQGNGETQY
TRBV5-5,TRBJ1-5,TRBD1,ASSLTQGARQPQH
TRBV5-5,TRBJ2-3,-,ASSITGDTQY
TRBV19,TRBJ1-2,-,ASRNQGLVNYGYT
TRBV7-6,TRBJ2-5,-,ASSLVQNQETQY
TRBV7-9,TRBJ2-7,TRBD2,ASGLAGGYEQY
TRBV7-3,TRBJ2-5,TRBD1,ASSRGQGETQY
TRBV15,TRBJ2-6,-,ATSREQGSGANVLT
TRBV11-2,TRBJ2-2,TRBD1,ASSPWTGGTAGELF
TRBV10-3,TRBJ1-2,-,AISESDYGYT
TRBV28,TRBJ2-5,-,ASRRQETQY
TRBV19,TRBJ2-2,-,ASSYRDTGELF
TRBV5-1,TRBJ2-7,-,ASSSAGTPEQY
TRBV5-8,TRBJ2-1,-,ASSSYNEQF
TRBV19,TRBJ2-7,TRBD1,ASSIIGRTGVDEQY
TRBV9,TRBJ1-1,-,ASSAGFVGLPEAF
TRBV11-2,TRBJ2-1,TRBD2,ASSGLTSSEMNEQF
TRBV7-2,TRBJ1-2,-,ASSFGGAGIFNYGYT
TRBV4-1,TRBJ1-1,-,ASSPGVGATAEAF
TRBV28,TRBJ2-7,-,ASSLMSLGYPYEQY
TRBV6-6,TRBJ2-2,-,ASSYSGGANTGELF
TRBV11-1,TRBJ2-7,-,ASSSRQAVPLLEQY
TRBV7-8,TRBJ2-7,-,ASSLGGHEYEQY
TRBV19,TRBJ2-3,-,ASSDPRGSLQSTDTQY
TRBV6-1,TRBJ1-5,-,ASSEVAGRDQPQH
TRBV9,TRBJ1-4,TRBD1,ASSPAQGWAEKLF
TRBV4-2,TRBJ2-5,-,ASSQDLEETQY
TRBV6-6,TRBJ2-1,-,ASSRPLNEQF